Following are 11 T cell receptor beta chains from one sample sequenced in a study of cytotoxic CD8 clonotypes in ibrutinib-treated CLL. Only in-frame clones appear in the TCRdb table, and some are missing; sequencing was by immunoSEQ multiplex PCR. This table holds some 130,000 clones, around 80% found once. The sequencing used PBMCs, collected after 24 months of ibrutinib treatment. Every receptor here comes from a human donor with chronic lymphocytic leukemia.

The table lists this clone with a few counts. The chain is built from TRBV6-6 and TRBJ1-2, with TRBD1 matching 7 bases. The CDR3 spans 12 residues. With 6 bases clipped from V and 4 bases from J, the junction kept 2 bases outside the gene matches. CDR1 and CDR2 (germline): MNHNY, SVGAGI (reference sequence). CDR3 nucleotides: TGTGCCAGCAGACAGGGGACCTATGGCTACACCTTC. It is translated as CASRQGTYGYTF.

The chain has TRBV5-1 and TRBJ1-6, with a tentative D call TRBD1 (5 bases). This CDR3 is built from 17 residues. CDR1 and CDR2 from the germline V gene are SGHRS and YFSETQ. Trimming pared 3 bases from V and 9 bases from J, leaving 22 bases between. The CDR3 DNA sequence: TGCGCCAGCAGCTCTATCCCTAGGGGCGGCGTGCTTTCACCCCTCCACTTT. It is translated as CASSSIPRGGVLSPLHF.

V is TRBV10-2 and J is TRBJ2-7; 7 bases agree with TRBD1. The ends lost 10 bases at V and 3 bases at J; junction bases unmatched: 6. CDR3 length: 12 amino acids. CDR1 WSHSY and CDR2 SAAADI come from the germline V gene. The CDR3 DNA sequence: TGCGCCACAGGGACAGTTAACTACGAGCAGTACTTC. Protein sequence: CATGTVNYEQYF.

The chain combines TRBV18 with TRBJ1-1; 7 bases are a match to TRBD1. Germline CDR1 and CDR2: KGHSH and LQKENI. The CDR3 loop spans 14 amino acids. V gave up 6 bases and J gave up 0 bases; unmatched junction bases: 4. The CDR3 sequence: CASSPGQMNTEAFF. The CDR3, as DNA: TGTGCCAGCTCCCCGGGACAGATGAACACTGAAGCTTTCTTT.

The chain carries TRBV6-6 and TRBJ2-1; D possibly corresponds to TRBD1 (5 bases). The CDR3 runs 13 residues. Germline V gene data show CDR1 as MNHNY and CDR2 as SVGAGI (reference sequence). Deletions cut 2 bases from V and 5 bases from J, with 7 bases between. CDR3 sequence reads: CASSYDRDNEQFF. As DNA, the CDR3 is TGTGCCAGCAGTTACGACAGAGACAATGAGCAGTTCTTC.

On this clone: The junction departs from the called germline gene at one end, perhaps through a read error. The chain carries TRBV29-1 and TRBJ2-1; D may be TRBD1 or TRBD2 (7 bases each). The CDR3 has 12 residues. Germline V gene lookup returns CDR1 SQVTM and CDR2 ANQGSEA. The CDR3, as DNA: TGCAGCGTTCAAGAACCAGGGGGGGCCGGGTTCTTC. Translation gives CSVQEPGGAGFF.

The V gene is TRBV12-5, the J gene TRBJ2-3; no clear D. Germline V gene lookup returns CDR1 LGHNT and CDR2 FRNRAP. There are 14 residues in the CDR3. Trimming stripped 7 bases from V and 4 bases from J, with 15 bases between. CDR3 nucleotides: TGTGCTAGTGCCCAGGACCTACCCGCAGATACGCAGTATTTT. Its protein is CASAQDLPADTQYF.

The chain's CDR3 is CASSQPGRATDTQYF. CDR3 nucleotide sequence: TGTGCCAGCAGCCAACCTGGCAGGGCAACAGATACGCAGTATTTT. The genes are TRBV14 and TRBJ2-3, with D possibly matching TRBD1 (5 bases). Trimming pared 2 bases from V and 3 bases from J, leaving 12 bases between. This CDR3 has 15 amino acids. Germline-derived CDR1 and CDR2 are SGHDN and FVKESK.

CDR3 nucleotides: TGTGCCAGCAGTGGCGCAGGGGATGAACCCCAGCATTTT. As protein: CASSGAGDEPQHF. The chain carries TRBV6-1 and TRBJ1-5; D is perhaps TRBD1 (6 bases). Germline loops: CDR1 MNHNS, CDR2 SASEGT. The V end was cut by 4 bases, the J end by 10 bases, with 14 bases between. This CDR3 has 13 amino acids.

This clone was counted a single time. V usage is TRBV13 and J usage is TRBJ2-7, with 7 bases identical to TRBD1. The V gene's germline CDR1 is PRHDT and CDR2 FYEKMQ (reference sequence). The CDR3 covers 16 residues. The junction had 12 bases not matched to a gene; V was cut back by 5 bases and J by 2 bases. The CDR3 DNA reads TGTGCCAGCAGCCCCGAGCCGGGACAGAGAGCCTACGAGCAGTACTTC. Its translation: CASSPEPGQRAYEQYF. Drawing the rest from reference TRBV13 and TRBJ2-7, the complete variable domain is AAGVIQSPRHLIKEKRETATLKCYPIPRHDTVYWYQQGPGQDPQFLISFYEKMQSDKGSIPDRFSAQQFSDYHSELNMSSLELGDSALYFCASSPEPGQRAYEQYFGPGTRLTVT.

This clone was recorded only once. J is TRBJ2-2 and V is TRBV4-3, with D perhaps TRBD1 (5 bases). In germline, CDR1 is LGHNA, CDR2 YSLEER. This CDR3 has 17 residues. The V and J ends lost 0 bases and 0 bases respectively, with 11 bases between them. This CDR3 is CASSQEVPGSNTGELFF. CDR3 DNA sequence: TGCGCCAGCAGCCAAGAGGTTCCAGGGTCGAACACCGGGGAGCTGTTTTTT.